Given below is one T cell receptor (beta chain) in context. Patients who had autoimmune disease history or got systemic immunosuppression were left out. This specimen comes from a study of OX40 agonist ivuxolimab in advanced cancers. Profiling relied on immunoSEQ multiplex PCR, and the TCRdb table lists in-frame clones only, not all of them. Of tens of thousands of clones in the sample, 75% to 95% are singletons; the top ten hold approximately 6.5%. V lost 0 bases and J lost 5; bases outside the gene matches: 2. Per germline, CDR1 SGHRS and CDR2 YFSETQ. This CDR3 region has 14 residues. Source: CD4+ or CD8+ T cells sorted from blood, taken in a trial of the OX40 agonist ivuxolimab. This sequence originates from an adult with an advanced solid tumor such as melanoma, head and neck, liver or kidney cancer. The genes are TRBV5-1 and TRBJ2-7, with 10 bases matching TRBD2. The CDR3 region has the DNA TGCGCCAGCAGCTTGGGGACTAGCGGCGACGAGCAGTACTTC. Encoded protein: CASSLGTSGDEQYF.